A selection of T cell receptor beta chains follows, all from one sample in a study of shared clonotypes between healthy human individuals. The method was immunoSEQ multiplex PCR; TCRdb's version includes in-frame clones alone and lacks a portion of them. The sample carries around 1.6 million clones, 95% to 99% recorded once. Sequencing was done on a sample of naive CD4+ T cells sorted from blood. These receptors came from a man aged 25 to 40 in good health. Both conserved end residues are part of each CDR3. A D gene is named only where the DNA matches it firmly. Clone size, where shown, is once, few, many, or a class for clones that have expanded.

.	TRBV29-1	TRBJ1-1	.	TGCAGCGCTTCACTACTGAACACTGAAGCTTTCTTT	CSASLLNTEAFF
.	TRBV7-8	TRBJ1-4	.	TGTGCCAGCAGCTTACAGGGTGGGAGGGTTGAAAAACTGTTTTTT	CASSLQGGRVEKLFF
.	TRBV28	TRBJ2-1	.	TGTGCCAGCAGTTTGAGCCACAATGAGCAGTTCTTC	CASSLSHNEQFF
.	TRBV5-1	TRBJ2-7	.	TGCGCCAGCAGCGGATCCGGGACGGACACCTACGAGCAGTACTTC	CASSGSGTDTYEQYF
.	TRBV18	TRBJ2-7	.	TGTGCCAGCTCCCAAGACAGGTTGTCCGACGAGCAGTACTTC	CASSQDRLSDEQYF
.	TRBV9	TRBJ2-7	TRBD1	TGTGCCAGCAGCACGGGACAGGGCGGGTACGAGCAGTACTTC	CASSTGQGGYEQYF
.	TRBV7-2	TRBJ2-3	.	TGTGCCAGCAGCTTAGTAGGAAGCACAGATACGCAGTATTTT	CASSLVGSTDTQYF
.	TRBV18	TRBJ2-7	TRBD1	TGTGCCAGCTCGGGTGGGACAGGTGGTCCCTACGAGCAGTACTTC	CASSGGTGGPYEQYF
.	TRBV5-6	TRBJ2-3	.	TGTGCCAGCACACCCGGGAGACGGTCACCCGGCGATACGCAGTATTTT	CASTPGRRSPGDTQYF
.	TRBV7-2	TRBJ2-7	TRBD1	TGTGCCAGCAGCCCCACCCGGACAGGGGCCGAGCAGTACTTC	CASSPTRTGAEQYF
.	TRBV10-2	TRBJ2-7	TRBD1	TGCGCCAGCAGAACAGGGGGAACTACTAGGGAGCAGTACTTC	CASRTGGTTREQYF
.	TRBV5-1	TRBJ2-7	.	TGCGCCAGCAGCGCCGGGACCGTGGGCGAGCAGTACTTC	CASSAGTVGEQYF
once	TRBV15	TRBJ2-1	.	TGTGCCACCAGCAGCGAACGGGAGTTGAGCTCCTACAATGAGCAGTTCTTC	CATSSERELSSYNEQFF
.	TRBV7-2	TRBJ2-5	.	TGTGCCAGCAGCTTCTTGCTCCAAGAGACCCAGTACTTC	CASSFLLQETQYF
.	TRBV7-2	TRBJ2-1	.	TGTGCCAGCAGCTTAGGGCTGGACAATGAGCAGTTCTTC	CASSLGLDNEQFF
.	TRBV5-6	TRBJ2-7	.	TGTGCCAGCAGCTTGGTCCGAGGCAGGGCCCCCTACGAGCAGTACTTC	CASSLVRGRAPYEQYF
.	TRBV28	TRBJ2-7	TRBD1	TGTGCCAGCAGCCCTCAGGGGGCGCCTTCCTACGAGCAGTACTTC	CASSPQGAPSYEQYF
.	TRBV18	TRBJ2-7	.	TGTGCCAGCTCACCACTACACAGGGACTCCTACGAGCAGTACTTC	CASSPLHRDSYEQYF
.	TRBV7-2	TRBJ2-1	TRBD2	TGTGCCAGCAGATTCGGGACTAGCGGGAGTAGCTCCTACAATGAGCAGTTCTTC	CASRFGTSGSSSYNEQFF
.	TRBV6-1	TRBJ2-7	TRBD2	TGTGCCAGCAGTGTGGGGACTAGCGGAGCCTACGAGCAGTACTTC	CASSVGTSGAYEQYF
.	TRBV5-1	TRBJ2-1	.	TGCGCCAGCAGCTCAAACACAGGGAGTTACAATGAGCAGTTCTTC	CASSSNTGSYNEQFF
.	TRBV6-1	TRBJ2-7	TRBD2	TGTGCCAGCAGTGAAGCGGCTAGCGGGAGGGCCTGGCCCGCCTACGAGCAGTACTTC	CASSEAASGRAWPAYEQYF
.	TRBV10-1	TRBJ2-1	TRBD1	TGCGCCAGCAGTGAGAAGGGGACAGGGGGTTTGCAGTTCTTC	CASSEKGTGGLQFF
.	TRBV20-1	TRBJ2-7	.	TGCAGTGCTGGCTGGCTTGGTGAGCAGTACTTC	CSAGWLGEQYF
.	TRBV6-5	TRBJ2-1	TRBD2	TGTGCCAGCAGTTATTCTAGCGGTACCTACAATGAGCAGTTCTTC	CASSYSSGTYNEQFF
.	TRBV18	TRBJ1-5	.	TGTGCCAGCTCACCAGATCCCACAGGGAGCAATCAGCCCCAGCATTTT	CASSPDPTGSNQPQHF
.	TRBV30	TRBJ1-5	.	TGTGCCTGGAGTGTAAAGGGGACCCAGCCCCAGCATTTT	CAWSVKGTQPQHF
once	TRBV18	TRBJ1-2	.	TGTGCCAGCTCACTCCTGGACTATGGCTACACCTTC	CASSLLDYGYTF
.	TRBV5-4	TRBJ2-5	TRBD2	TGTGCCAGCAGCAAGGGACTAGCGGAAGAGACCCAGTACTTC	CASSKGLAEETQYF
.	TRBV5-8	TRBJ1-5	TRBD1	TGTGCCAGCAGCTTGGTTCAGGGGGTGAGCAATCAGCCCCAGCATTTT	CASSLVQGVSNQPQHF
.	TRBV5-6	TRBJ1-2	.	TGTGCCAGCAGACAGATTGGGAGCGGGACGTCCGTCGGCTACACCTTC	CASRQIGSGTSVGYTF
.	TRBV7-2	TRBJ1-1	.	TGTGCCAGCAGCCCCCTTATTATGAACACTGAAGCTTTCTTT	CASSPLIMNTEAFF
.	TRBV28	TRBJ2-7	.	TGTGCCAGCAGTTTAGGCAGGGCCCGAGTTCTCTACGAGCAGTACTTC	CASSLGRARVLYEQYF
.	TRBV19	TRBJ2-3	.	TGTGCCAGTAGTGCGGGACACAGAACAGATACGCAGTATTTT	CASSAGHRTDTQYF
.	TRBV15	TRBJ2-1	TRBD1	TGTGCCACCAGCAGAGATAAGGGGACAGAGCGTGCGCCGGGGCAGTTCTTC	CATSRDKGTERAPGQFF
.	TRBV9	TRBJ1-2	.	TGTGCCAGCAGCCCTACAGGGTTCGAAGGCTACACCTTC	CASSPTGFEGYTF
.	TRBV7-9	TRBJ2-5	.	TGTGCCAGCAGCTTAGCGGGGCTAGCAGGGGAGACCCAGTACTTC	CASSLAGLAGETQYF
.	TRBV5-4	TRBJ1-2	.	TGTGCCAGCAGCTTGGTCGGGGGGGTGCCGAGGGGCTACACCTTC	CASSLVGGVPRGYTF
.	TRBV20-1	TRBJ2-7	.	TGCAGTGCGTTCACAACGGAGCAGTACTTC	CSAFTTEQYF
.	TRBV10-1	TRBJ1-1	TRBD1	TGCGCCAGCCGGGGACAGATGAACACTGAAGCTTTCTTT	CASRGQMNTEAFF
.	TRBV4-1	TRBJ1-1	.	TGCGCCAGCAGCCAAGCTGTGAACACTGAAGCTTTCTTT	CASSQAVNTEAFF
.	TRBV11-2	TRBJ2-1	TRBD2	TGTGCCAGCAGCCGAAGGACTAGCGGGAGGGCCAGGGAGCAGTTCTTC	CASSRRTSGRAREQFF
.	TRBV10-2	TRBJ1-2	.	TGCGCCAGCAGTGAAGTGTCGCCATATGGCTACACCTTC	CASSEVSPYGYTF
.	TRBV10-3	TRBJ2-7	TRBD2	TGTGCCATCAGTGAGTCGGGAGGGTGGTCCTACGAGCAGTACTTC	CAISESGGWSYEQYF
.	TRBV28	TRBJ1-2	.	TGTGCCAGCAGTTTAATAGCCAGGTTCTATGGCTACACCTTC	CASSLIARFYGYTF
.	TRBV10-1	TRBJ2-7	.	TGCGCCAGCCCCGAAGTCTCCTACGAGCAGTACTTC	CASPEVSYEQYF
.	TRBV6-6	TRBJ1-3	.	TGTGCCAGCAGTCATACAGGGTTATGGGGAAACACCATATATTTT	CASSHTGLWGNTIYF
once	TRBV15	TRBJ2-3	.	TGTGCCACCAGCAGAGGTAGCGGCCTCACAGATACGCAGTATTTT	CATSRGSGLTDTQYF
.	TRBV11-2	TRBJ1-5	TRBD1	TGTGCCAGCAGCTTGGGGGACAGGGCCAATCAGCCCCAGCATTTT	CASSLGDRANQPQHF
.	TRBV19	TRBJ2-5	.	TGTGCCAGTAGTAGAAGGGACAAAGAGACCCAGTACTTC	CASSRRDKETQYF
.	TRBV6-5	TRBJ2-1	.	TGTGCCAGCAGTTACGACGGGAGTGGACTCTACAATGAGCAGTTCTTC	CASSYDGSGLYNEQFF
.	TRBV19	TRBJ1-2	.	TGTGCCAGTAGTATATATTCGGCAGGGTCGTCGGGCGGCTACACCTTC	CASSIYSAGSSGGYTF